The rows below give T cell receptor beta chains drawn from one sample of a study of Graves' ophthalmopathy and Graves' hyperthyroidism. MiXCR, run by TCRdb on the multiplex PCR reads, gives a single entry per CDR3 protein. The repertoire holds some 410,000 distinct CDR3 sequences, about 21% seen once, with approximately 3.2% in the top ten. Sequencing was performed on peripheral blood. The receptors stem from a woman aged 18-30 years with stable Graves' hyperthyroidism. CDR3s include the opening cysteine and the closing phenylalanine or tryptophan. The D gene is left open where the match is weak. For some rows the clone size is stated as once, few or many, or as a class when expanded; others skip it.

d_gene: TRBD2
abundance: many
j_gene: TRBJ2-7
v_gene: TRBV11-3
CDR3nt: TGTGCCAGCAGCTTGGAGGGTCTAGCGGGGAGGTACGAGCAGTACTTC
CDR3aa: CASSLEGLAGRYEQYF

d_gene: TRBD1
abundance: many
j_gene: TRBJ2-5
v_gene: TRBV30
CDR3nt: TGTGCCTGGACCCTACAGGGGAGAGAGACCCAGTACTTC
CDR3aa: CAWTLQGRETQYF

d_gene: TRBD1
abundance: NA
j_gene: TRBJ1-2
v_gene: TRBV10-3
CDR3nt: TGTGCCATCAGTGAGCTCGTGGGGTATGGAGGACAGGGGGCGTCCGGCTACACCTTC
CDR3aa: CAISELVGYGGQGASGYTF

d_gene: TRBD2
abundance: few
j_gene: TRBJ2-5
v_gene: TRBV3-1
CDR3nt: TGTGCCAGCAGCCCGGGTCCTAGCGGGACCACGACCCTCCAGTACTTC
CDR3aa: CASSPGPSGTTTLQYF

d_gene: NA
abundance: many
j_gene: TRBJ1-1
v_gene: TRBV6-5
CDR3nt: TGTGCCAGCAGCTACAAGAACACTGAAGCTTTCTTT
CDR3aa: CASSYKNTEAFF

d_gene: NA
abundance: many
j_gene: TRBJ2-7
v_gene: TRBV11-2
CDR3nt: TGTGCCAGCAGCTTAGAAGGCGCGTATCACTCCTACGAGCAGTACTTC
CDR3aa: CASSLEGAYHSYEQYF

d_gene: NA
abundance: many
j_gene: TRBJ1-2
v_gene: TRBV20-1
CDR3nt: TGCAGTGCTGCAACATCCGGGACCTATGGCTACACCTTC
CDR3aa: CSAATSGTYGYTF

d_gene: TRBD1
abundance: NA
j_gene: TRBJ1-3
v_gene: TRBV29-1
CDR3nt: TGCAGCGTTGTACAGGGGGCCGGAAACACCATATATTTT
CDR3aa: CSVVQGAGNTIYF

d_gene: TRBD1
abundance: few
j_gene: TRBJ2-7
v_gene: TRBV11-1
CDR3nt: TGTGCCAGCAGCCCCAGTTGGGACAGGGCCCACGAGCAGTACTTC
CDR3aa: CASSPSWDRAHEQYF

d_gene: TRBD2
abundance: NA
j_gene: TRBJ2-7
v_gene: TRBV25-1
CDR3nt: TGTGCCAGCACCCCAACGGGGGGGCCGTCCTACGAGCAGTACTTC
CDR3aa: CASTPTGGPSYEQYF

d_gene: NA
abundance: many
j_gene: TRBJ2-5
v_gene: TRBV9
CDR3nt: TGTGCCAGCAGCCCCGGGACGGCGGTACCGGGAGAGACCCAGTACTTC
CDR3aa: CASSPGTAVPGETQYF

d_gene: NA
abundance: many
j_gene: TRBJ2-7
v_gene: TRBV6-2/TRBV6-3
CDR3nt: TGTGCCAGCAGTTACACTAGCTCCAGCTCCTACGAGCAGTACTTC
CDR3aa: CASSYTSSSSYEQYF

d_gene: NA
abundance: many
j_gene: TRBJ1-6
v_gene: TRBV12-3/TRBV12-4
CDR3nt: TGTGCCAGCAGTGGGACACTAGCCGCGGATTCACCCCTCCACTTT
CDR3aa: CASSGTLAADSPLHF

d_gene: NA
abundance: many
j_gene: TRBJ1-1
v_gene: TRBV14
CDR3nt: TGTGCCAGCAGCCAACTCGGATGGTATCAGGGTACCTCCATGAACACTGAAGCTTTCTTT
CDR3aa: CASSQLGWYQGTSMNTEAFF

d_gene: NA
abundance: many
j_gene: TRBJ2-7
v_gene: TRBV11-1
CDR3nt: TGTGCCAGCAGCTTACCTACGGGATCCAACGCCTACGAGCAGTACTTC
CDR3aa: CASSLPTGSNAYEQYF

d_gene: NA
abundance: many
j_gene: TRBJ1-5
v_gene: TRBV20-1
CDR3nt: TGCAGTGCGGGGGACTTCGACAATCAGCCCCAGCATTTT
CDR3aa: CSAGDFDNQPQHF

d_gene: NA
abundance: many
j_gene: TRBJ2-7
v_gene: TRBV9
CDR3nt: TGTGCCAGCAGCGCCGGATGGACAGAGGGTAGAGGGGGGGAGCAGTACTTC
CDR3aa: CASSAGWTEGRGGEQYF

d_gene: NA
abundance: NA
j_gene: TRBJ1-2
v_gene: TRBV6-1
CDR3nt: TGTGCCAGCAGTGAAGCGCAGGGTTCGAACTATGGCTACACCTTC
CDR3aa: CASSEAQGSNYGYTF

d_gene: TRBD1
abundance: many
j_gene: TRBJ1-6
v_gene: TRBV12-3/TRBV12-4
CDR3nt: TGTGCCAGCAGCCGACAGGGGTTTAATTCACCCCTCCACTTT
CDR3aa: CASSRQGFNSPLHF

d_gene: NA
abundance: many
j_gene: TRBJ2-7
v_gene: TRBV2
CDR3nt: TGTGCCAGCCGGGACTTGACCTACGAGCAGTACTTC
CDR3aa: CASRDLTYEQYF

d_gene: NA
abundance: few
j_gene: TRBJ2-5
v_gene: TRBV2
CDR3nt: TGTGCCAGCAGTGAGGCCGGGGGACAAGAGACCAAGTACTTC
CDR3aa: CASSEAGGQETKYF

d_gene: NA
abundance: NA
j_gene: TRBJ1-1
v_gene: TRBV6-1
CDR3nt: TGTGCCAGCAGTGTCCTACAGGGGAACACTGAAGCTTTCTTT
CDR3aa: CASSVLQGNTEAFF

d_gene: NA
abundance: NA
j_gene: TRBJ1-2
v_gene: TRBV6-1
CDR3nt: TGTGCCAGCAGTCCGGGGGTCGGGGACCACTATGGCTACACCTTC
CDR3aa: CASSPGVGDHYGYTF

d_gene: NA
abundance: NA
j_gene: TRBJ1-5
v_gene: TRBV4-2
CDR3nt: TGTGCCAGCAGCCAAGATATGACAGAGGGTCAGCCCCAGCATTTT
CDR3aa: CASSQDMTEGQPQHF

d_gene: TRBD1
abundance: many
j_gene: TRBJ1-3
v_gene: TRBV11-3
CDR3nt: TGTGCCAGCAGCTTAGTTAGTGCAGGGGGCTTGGCTGGAAACACCATATATTTT
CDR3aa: CASSLVSAGGLAGNTIYF

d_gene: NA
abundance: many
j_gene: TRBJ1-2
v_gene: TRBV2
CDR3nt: TGTGCCAGCAGTGAAACAGGGAACTATGGCTACACCTTC
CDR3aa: CASSETGNYGYTF

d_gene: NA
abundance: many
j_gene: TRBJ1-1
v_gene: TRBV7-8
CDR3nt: TGTGCCAGCAGCTTAGGACGGACGGGGCCGTGGACTGAAGCTTTCTTT
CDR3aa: CASSLGRTGPWTEAFF

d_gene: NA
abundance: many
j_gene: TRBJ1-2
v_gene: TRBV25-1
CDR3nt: TGTGCCAGCAGAGACCGCAGGGGCAGAGACTATGGCTACACCTTC
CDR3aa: CASRDRRGRDYGYTF

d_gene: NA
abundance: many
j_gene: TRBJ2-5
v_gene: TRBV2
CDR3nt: TGTGCCAGCAGTGAATTGGGGGGAAGCAGGAAGACCCAGTACTTC
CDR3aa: CASSELGGSRKTQYF

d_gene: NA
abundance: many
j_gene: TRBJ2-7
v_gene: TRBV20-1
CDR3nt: TGCAGTGCCCGCGGGTGGAGCGGAGGCTACGAGCAGTACTTC
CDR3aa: CSARGWSGGYEQYF

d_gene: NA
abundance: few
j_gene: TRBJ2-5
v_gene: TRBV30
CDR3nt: TGTGCCTGGAGACCCCGGGATCCCCAGGAAGAGACCCAGTACTTC
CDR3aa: CAWRPRDPQEETQYF

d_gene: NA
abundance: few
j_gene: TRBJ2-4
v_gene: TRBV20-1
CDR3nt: TGCAGTGCCCCTAACAGGGAGGCCAAAAACATTCAGTACTTC
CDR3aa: CSAPNREAKNIQYF

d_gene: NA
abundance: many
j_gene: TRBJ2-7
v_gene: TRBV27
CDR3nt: TGTGCCAGCAGTTTTCTCACCCGTCCACCCTACGAGCAGTACTTC
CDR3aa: CASSFLTRPPYEQYF

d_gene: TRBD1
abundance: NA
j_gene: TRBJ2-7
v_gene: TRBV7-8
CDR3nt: TGTGCCAGCAGCCCAGCCCCCGGGACAGGGTTGTACGAGCAGTACTTC
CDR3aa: CASSPAPGTGLYEQYF

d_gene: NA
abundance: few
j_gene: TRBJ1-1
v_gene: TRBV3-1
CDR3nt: TGTGCCAGCAGCCAAGTCCCGCAGGCTGAAGCTTTCTTT
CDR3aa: CASSQVPQAEAFF

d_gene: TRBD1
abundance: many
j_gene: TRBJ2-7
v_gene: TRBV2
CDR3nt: TGTGCCAGCAAGGACAGGGGCGACGAGCAGTACTTC
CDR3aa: CASKDRGDEQYF

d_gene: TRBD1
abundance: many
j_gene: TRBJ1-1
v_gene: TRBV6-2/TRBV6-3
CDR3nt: TGTGCCAGCAGGGGACAGGGGGCGCCCACTGAAGCTTTCTTT
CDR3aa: CASRGQGAPTEAFF

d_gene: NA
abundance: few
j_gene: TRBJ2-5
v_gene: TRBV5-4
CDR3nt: TGTGCCAGCAGCTTGGACAGGGAGGGGTGGGAGACCCAGTACTTC
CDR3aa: CASSLDREGWETQYF

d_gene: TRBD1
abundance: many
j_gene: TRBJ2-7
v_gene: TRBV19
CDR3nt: TGTGCCAGTAGTCCTCCTACAGGGGATTCTTACTCCTACGAGCAGTACTTC
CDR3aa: CASSPPTGDSYSYEQYF

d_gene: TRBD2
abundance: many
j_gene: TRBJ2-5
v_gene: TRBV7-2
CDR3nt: TGTGCCAGCAGCTTAATCGCTAGCGGGTTTAAGAAGACCCAGTACTTC
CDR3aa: CASSLIASGFKKTQYF

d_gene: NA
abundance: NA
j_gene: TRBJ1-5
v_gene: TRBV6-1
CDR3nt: TGTGCCAGCAACGAAAAGGGTGGCGCTCAGCCCCAGCATTTT
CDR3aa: CASNEKGGAQPQHF

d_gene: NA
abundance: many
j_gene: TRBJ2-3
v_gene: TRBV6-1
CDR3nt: TGTGCCAGCAGTGAATTGGCAGGGAGCACAGATACGCAGTATTTT
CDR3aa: CASSELAGSTDTQYF

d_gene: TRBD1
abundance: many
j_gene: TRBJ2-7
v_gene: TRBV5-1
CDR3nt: TGCGCCAGCGGAAAAGGACAGGATTCCTACGAGCAGTACTTC
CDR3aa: CASGKGQDSYEQYF

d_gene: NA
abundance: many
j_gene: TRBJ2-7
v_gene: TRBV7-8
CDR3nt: TGTGCCAGCAGCCTTACGGCAGCCTACGAGCAGTACTTC
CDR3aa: CASSLTAAYEQYF

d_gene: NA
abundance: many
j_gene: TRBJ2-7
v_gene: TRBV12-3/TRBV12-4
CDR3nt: TGTGCCAGCAGTTTCCTCGGCGGCTTTAACTACGAGCAGTACTTC
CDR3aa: CASSFLGGFNYEQYF

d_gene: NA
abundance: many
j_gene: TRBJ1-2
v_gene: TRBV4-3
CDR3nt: TGCGCCAGCAGCCAAGATAGCACAGTTAACTATGGCTACACCTTC
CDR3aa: CASSQDSTVNYGYTF

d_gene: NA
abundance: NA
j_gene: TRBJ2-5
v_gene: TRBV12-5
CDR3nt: TGTGCTAGTGGTTTGCCCCCTGGGGAGACCCAGTACTTC
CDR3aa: CASGLPPGETQYF

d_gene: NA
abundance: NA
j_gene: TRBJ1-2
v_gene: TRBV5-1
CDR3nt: TGCGCCAGCAGCTTCTACAGGGATCCAGGGGGCTACACCTTC
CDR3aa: CASSFYRDPGGYTF

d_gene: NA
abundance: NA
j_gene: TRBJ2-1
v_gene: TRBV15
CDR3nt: TGTGCCACCAGCCGCAGGACAAGCGGAAATTACAATGAGCAGTTCTTC
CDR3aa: CATSRRTSGNYNEQFF